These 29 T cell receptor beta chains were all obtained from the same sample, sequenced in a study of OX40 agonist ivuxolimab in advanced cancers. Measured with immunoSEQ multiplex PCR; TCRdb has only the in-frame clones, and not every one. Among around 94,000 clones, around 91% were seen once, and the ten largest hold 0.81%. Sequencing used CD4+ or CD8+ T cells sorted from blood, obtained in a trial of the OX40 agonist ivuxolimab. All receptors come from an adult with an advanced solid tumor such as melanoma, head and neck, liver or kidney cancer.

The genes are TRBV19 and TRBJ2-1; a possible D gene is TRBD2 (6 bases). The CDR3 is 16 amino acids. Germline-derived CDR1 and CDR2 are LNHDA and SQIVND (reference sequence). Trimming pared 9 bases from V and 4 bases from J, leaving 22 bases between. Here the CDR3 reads CASLETSHSPYNEQFF. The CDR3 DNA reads TGTGCCAGCCTTGAAACTAGCCACTCGCCGTACAATGAGCAGTTCTTC.

This CDR3 is CASSRGSGSQGADTQYF. Written as DNA, the CDR3 is TGTGCCAGTAGTAGAGGTAGCGGGTCTCAAGGCGCAGATACGCAGTATTTT. J is TRBJ2-3 and V is TRBV19; 7 bases match TRBD2. Per the germline V gene, CDR1 is LNHDA and CDR2 is SQIVND (reference sequence). The CDR3 spans 17 residues. Trimming at V came to 4 bases and at J to 4 bases, leaving 14 bases not matched to a gene.

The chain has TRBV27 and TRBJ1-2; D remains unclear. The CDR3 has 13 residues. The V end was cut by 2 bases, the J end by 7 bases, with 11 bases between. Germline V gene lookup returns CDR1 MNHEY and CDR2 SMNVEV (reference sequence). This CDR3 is CASSLTQEFGYTF. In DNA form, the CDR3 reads TGTGCCAGCAGTTTAACCCAGGAGTTTGGCTACACCTTC.

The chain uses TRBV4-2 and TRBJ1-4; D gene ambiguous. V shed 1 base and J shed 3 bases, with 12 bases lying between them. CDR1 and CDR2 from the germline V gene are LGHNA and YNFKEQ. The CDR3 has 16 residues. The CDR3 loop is CASSQVTSLSNEKLFF. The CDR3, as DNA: TGTGCCAGCAGCCAAGTTACCTCCTTGTCTAATGAAAAACTGTTTTTT.

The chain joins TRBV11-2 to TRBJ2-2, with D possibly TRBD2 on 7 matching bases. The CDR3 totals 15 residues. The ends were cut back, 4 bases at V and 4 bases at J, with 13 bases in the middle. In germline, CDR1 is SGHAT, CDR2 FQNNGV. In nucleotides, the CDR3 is TGTGCCAGCAGCTCTACAGGGAGGGGCACCGGGGAGCTGTTTTTT. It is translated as CASSSTGRGTGELFF.

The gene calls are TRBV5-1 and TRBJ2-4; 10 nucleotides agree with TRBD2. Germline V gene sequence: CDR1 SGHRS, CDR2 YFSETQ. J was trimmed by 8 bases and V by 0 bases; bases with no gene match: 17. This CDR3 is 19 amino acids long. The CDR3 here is CASSLVGAAGGIASDIQYF. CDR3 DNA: TGCGCCAGCAGCTTGGTGGGGGCAGCGGGAGGGATTGCCAGTGACATTCAGTACTTC.

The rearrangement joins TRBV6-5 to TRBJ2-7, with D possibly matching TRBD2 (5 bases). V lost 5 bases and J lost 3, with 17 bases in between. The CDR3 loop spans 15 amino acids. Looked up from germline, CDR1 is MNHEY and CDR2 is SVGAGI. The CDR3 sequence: CASSPLVGVGYEQYF. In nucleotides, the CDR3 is TGTGCCAGCAGTCCCCTGGTGGGAGTGGGCTACGAGCAGTACTTC.

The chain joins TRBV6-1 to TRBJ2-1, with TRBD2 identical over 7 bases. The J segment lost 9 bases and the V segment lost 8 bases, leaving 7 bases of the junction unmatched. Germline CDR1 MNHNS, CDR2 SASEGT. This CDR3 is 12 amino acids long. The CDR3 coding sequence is TGTGCCAGCGAGGGGAGGGATGGTGAGCAGTTCTTC. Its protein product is CASEGRDGEQFF.

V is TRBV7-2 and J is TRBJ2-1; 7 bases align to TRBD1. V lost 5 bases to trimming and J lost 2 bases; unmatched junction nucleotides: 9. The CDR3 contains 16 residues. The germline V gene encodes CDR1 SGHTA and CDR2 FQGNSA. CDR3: CASSVSGTEPYNEQFF. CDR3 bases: TGTGCCAGCAGCGTCTCCGGGACAGAACCCTACAATGAGCAGTTCTTC.

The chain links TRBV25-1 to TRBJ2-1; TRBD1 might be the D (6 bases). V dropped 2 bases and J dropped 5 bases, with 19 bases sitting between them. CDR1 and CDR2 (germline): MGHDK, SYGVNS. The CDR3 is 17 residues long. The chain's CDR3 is CASSEPPGRGLNNEQFF. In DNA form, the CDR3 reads TGTGCCAGCAGTGAACCCCCCGGCAGGGGCCTCAACAATGAGCAGTTCTTC.

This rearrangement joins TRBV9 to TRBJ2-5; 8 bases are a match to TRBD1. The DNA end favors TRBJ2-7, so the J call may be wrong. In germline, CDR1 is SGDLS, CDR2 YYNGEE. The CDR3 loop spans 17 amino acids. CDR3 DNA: TGTGCCAGCAGCGTAGCCCCCGGACAGGGAAGCTCCTACGAGCAGTACTTC. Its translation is CASSVAPGQGSSYEQYF.

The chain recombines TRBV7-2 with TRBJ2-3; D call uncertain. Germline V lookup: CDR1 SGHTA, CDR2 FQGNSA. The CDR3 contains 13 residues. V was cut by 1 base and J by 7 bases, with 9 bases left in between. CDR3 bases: TGTGCCAGCAGCTTAGAGGCACATTATACGCAGTATTTT. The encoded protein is CASSLEAHYTQYF.

The CDR3 here is CASSAAASTDTQYF. DNA of the CDR3: TGTGCCAGCAGTGCAGCGGCTAGCACAGATACGCAGTATTTT. The chain combines TRBV25-1 with TRBJ2-3, with TRBD2 as a possible D gene (5 bases). The CDR3 loop spans 14 amino acids. The germline CDR1 and CDR2 sequences are MGHDK and SYGVNS. V lost 4 bases and J lost 0, with 8 bases in between.

The CDR3 here is CASSPEPPGANVLTF. Written as DNA, the CDR3 is TGTGCCAGCTCACCCGAGCCGCCTGGGGCCAACGTCCTGACTTTC. The rearrangement links TRBV18 to TRBJ2-6, with D unclear. Looked up from germline, CDR1 is KGHSH and CDR2 is LQKENI. The CDR3 runs to 15 residues. V was trimmed by 3 bases and J by 2 bases, leaving 8 bases between them.

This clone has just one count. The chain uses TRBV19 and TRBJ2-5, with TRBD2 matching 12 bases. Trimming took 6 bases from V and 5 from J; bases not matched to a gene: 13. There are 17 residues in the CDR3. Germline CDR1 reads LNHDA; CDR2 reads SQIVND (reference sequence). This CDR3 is CASSTILAGGPRETQYF. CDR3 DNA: TGTGCCAGTAGCACTATTCTAGCGGGAGGGCCTCGGGAGACCCAGTACTTC.

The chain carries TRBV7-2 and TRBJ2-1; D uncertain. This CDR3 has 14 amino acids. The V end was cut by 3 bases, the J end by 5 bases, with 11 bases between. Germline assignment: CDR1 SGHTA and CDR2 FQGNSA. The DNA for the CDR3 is TGTGCCAGCAGCTTGCCCCTAATAAACAATGAGCAGTTCTTC. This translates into CASSLPLINNEQFF.

Written as DNA, the CDR3 is TGTGCCAGGGTAATGGAGGTATGGAGGGTCTACGAGCAGTACTTC. Translation gives CARVMEVWRVYEQYF. The chain is built from TRBV6-5 and TRBJ2-7, with D tentatively TRBD2 (6 bases). Germline CDR1 and CDR2: MNHEY and SVGAGI. CDR3 length: 15 amino acids. V lost 9 bases to trimming and J lost 3 bases, with 21 bases between them.

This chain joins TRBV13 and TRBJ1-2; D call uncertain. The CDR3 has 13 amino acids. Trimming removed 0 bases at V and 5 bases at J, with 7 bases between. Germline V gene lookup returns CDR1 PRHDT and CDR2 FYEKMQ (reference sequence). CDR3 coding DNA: TGTGCCAGCAGCTTAGGGCAGCCTTATGGCTACACCTTC. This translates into CASSLGQPYGYTF.

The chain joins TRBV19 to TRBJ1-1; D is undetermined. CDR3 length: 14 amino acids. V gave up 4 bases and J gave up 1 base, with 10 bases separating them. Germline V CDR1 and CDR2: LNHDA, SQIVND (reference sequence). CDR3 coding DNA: TGTGCCAGTAGTAGGCTGCTCCCGAACACTGAAGCTTTCTTT. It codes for CASSRLLPNTEAFF.

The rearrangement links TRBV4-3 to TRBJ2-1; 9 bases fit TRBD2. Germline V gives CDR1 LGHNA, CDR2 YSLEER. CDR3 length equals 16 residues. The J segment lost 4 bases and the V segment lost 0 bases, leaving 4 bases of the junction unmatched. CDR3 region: CASSQDASGRYNEQFF. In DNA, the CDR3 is TGCGCCAGCAGCCAAGATGCCAGCGGGAGGTACAATGAGCAGTTCTTC.

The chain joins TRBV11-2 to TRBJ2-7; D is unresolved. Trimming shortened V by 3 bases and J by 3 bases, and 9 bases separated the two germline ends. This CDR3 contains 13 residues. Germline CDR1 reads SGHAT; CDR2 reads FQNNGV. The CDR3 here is CASSLSDRYEQYF. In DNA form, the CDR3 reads TGTGCCAGCAGCTTGAGCGACCGCTACGAGCAGTACTTC. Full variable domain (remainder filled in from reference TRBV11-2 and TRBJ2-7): EAGVAQSPRYKIIEKRQSVAFWCNPISGHATLYWYQQILGQGPKLLIQFQNNGVVDDSQLPKDRFSAERLKGVDSTLKIQPAKLEDSAVYLCASSLSDRYEQYFGPGTRLTVT.

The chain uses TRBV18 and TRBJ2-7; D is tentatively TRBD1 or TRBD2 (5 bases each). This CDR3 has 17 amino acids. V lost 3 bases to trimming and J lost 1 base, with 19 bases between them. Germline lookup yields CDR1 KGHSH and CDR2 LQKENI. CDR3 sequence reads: CASSPASPLDSSYEQYF. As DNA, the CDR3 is TGTGCCAGCTCACCTGCTAGCCCCTTAGACAGTTCCTACGAGCAGTACTTC.

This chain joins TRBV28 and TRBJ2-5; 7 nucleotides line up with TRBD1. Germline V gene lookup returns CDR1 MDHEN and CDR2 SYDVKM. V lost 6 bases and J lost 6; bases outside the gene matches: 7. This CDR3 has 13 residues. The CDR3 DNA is TGTGCCAGCAGGCCTCAGGGGGTGCAGACCCAGTACTTC. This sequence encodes CASRPQGVQTQYF.

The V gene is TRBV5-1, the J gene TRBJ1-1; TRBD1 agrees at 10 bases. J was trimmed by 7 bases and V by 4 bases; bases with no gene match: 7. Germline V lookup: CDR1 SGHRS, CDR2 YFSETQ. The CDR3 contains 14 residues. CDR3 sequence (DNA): TGCGCCAGCAGCCGGAGACAGGGGGCCGGTGAAGCTTTCTTT. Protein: CASSRRQGAGEAFF. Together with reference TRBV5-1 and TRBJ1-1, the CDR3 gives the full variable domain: KAGVTQTPRYLIKTRGQQVTLSCSPISGHRSVSWYQQTPGQGLQFLFEYFSETQRNKGNFPGRFSGRQFSNSRSEMNVSTLELGDSALYLCASSRRQGAGEAFFGQGTRLTVV.

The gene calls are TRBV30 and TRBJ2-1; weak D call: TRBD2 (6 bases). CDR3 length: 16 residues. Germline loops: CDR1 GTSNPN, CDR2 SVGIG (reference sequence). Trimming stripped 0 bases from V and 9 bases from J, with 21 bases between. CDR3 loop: CAWSVLLAGSAGEQFF. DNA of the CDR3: TGTGCCTGGAGTGTACTACTAGCCGGGTCGGCAGGTGAGCAGTTCTTC. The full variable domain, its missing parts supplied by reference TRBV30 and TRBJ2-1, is SQTIHQWPATLVQPVGSPLSLECTVEGTSNPNLYWYRQAAGRGLQLLFYSVGIGQISSEVPQNLSASRPQDRQFILSSKKLLLSDSGFYLCAWSVLLAGSAGEQFFGPGTRLTVL.

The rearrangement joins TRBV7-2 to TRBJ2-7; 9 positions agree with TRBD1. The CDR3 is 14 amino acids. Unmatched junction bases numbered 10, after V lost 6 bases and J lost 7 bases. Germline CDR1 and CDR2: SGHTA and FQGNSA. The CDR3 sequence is CASSLRDRVGEQYF. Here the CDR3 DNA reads TGTGCCAGCAGTCTTCGGGACAGGGTAGGGGAGCAGTACTTC.

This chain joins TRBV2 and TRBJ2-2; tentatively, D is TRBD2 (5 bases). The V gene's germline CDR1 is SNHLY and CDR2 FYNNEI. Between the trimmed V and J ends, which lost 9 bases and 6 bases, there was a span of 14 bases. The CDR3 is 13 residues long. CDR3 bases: TGTGCCAGACGGGATCTCGAGGCCGGGGAGCTGTTTTTT. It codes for CARRDLEAGELFF.

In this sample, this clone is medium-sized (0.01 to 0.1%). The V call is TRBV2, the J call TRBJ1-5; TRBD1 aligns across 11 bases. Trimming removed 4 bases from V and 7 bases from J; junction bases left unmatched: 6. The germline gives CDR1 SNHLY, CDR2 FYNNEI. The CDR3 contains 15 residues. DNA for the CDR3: TGTGCCAGCAGTGGGACAGGGGGCTCAAGACAGCCCCAGCATTTT. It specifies CASSGTGGSRQPQHF.

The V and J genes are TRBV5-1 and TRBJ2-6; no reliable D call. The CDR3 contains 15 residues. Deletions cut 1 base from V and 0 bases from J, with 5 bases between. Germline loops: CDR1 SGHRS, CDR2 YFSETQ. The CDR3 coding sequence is TGCGCCAGCAGCTTGTTTGGCTCTGGGGCCAACGTCCTGACTTTC. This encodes CASSLFGSGANVLTF. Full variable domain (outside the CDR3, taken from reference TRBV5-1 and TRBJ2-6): KAGVTQTPRYLIKTRGQQVTLSCSPISGHRSVSWYQQTPGQGLQFLFEYFSETQRNKGNFPGRFSGRQFSNSRSEMNVSTLELGDSALYLCASSLFGSGANVLTFGAGSRLTVL.